This T cell receptor beta chain was captured in a study of blood T cell repertoires in COVID-19. Study-level background: COVID-19 samples collected from the United States, Italy and Spain covered acute and convalescent phases. Sample material is recorded as cDNA or gDNA derived from T cells, B-cell-depleted T cells, or PBMCs.

The CDR3 runs 14 residues. V was trimmed by 1 base and J by 0 bases, leaving 7 bases between them. The germline V gene has CDR1 LGHDT and CDR2 YNNKEL (reference sequence). The authors' processing: Amplifying reference gene primers gave estimates of nucleated cell counts. This table comes from immunoSEQ multiplex PCR, and its TCRdb copy is limited to in-frame clones, with some not included. The V and J calls and clone size are taken from that table; D and trimming were inferred from the DNA. The table shows about 330,000 clones, with approximately 85% occurring only once. This clone came up a few times.

The receptor was derived from a human donor in a cohort sampled during active COVID-19. The rearrangement links TRBV3-1 (or the pseudogene TRBV3-2) to TRBJ2-7; D is undetermined. Sequencing used peripheral blood. This CDR3 is CASSQARISYEQYF. Written as DNA, the CDR3 is TGTGCCAGCAGCCAAGCTAGGATCTCCTACGAGCAGTACTTC.